This is a list of T cell receptor beta chains from one sample in a study of blood T cells in healthy people across ages. TCRdb ran MiXCR on the 5' RACE reads and lists one entry per CDR3 protein. Of about 930,000 distinct CDR3 sequences listed, 25% to 30% are singletons. These data were likewise used in another study, on T cells of mothers and their children.

Sequencing was performed on blood. Every receptor here comes from a middle-aged woman in good health. Both conserved end residues are part of each CDR3. A D gene is named only where the DNA matches it firmly. Where a row states a size, it is once, few, many or the class of an expanded clone; other rows omit it.

clone_size	v_call	j_call	d_call	cdr3_nt	cdr3_aa
once	TRBV5-1	TRBJ2-5	.	TGCGCCAGCAGCTTCCTCCGGGAGACCCAGTACTTC	CASSFLRETQYF
.	TRBV6-6	TRBJ2-7	.	TGTGCCAGCAGTTACTTCCTGGAGGGGGAGGACTACGAGCAGTACTTC	CASSYFLEGEDYEQYF
.	TRBV6-6	TRBJ1-5	.	TGTGCCAGCAGTTATTATCCGAGCGTTCAGCCCCAGCATTTT	CASSYYPSVQPQHF
many	TRBV20-1	TRBJ1-5	.	TGCAGTGCTAGAGAGGACGGGTATCAGCCCCAGCATTTT	CSAREDGYQPQHF
.	TRBV12-3/TRBV12-4	TRBJ1-1	.	TGTGCCAGCAGTACCGGTGAGGGCCCCAGATGGGGGACTGAAGCTTTCTTT	CASSTGEGPRWGTEAFF
.	TRBV30	TRBJ2-7	.	TGTGCCTGGGATCCCGAGTCCTCCTACGAGCAGTACTTC	CAWDPESSYEQYF
.	TRBV6-5	TRBJ1-1	TRBD1	TGTGCCAGCAGTTTCGAACAGGGGGCTGGCACTGAAGCTTTCTTT	CASSFEQGAGTEAFF
many	TRBV5-1	TRBJ2-7	.	TGCGCCAGCAGCCCTTCTGGTAGCGTTCAGACTTCCTACGAGCAGTACTTC	CASSPSGSVQTSYEQYF
.	TRBV27	TRBJ2-7	TRBD2	TGTGCCAGCAGTAGACTAGCGGGCCACTACGAGCAGTACTTC	CASSRLAGHYEQYF
many	TRBV20-1	TRBJ2-1	.	TGCAGTGCTAGCGGTGGGGCTGCGAACTACAATGAGCAGTTCTTC	CSASGGAANYNEQFF
many	TRBV19	TRBJ2-7	.	TGTGCCAGTAGTATAGTTCCCGGACGGAGCTACGAGCAGTACTTC	CASSIVPGRSYEQYF
.	TRBV28	TRBJ2-7	.	TGTGCCAACAGCCAATACAACTACGAGCAGTACTTC	CANSQYNYEQYF
many	TRBV6-6	TRBJ2-7	.	TGTGCCAGCAGTTACGGGATGACACGTGAATTCTACGAGCAGTACTTC	CASSYGMTREFYEQYF
many	TRBV20-1	TRBJ1-6	TRBD1	TGCAGTGCTAGAGATCCCGGACAGGGGATTCTATTCAATTCACCCCTCCACTTT	CSARDPGQGILFNSPLHF
.	TRBV7-2	TRBJ2-7	TRBD2	TGTGCCAGCAGCTTAATCCTGAGCGGGGACTCCTACGAGCAGTACTTC	CASSLILSGDSYEQYF
many	TRBV27	TRBJ2-7	.	TGTGCCAGCAGTTTCGGCAGGGTGTACGAGCAGTACTTC	CASSFGRVYEQYF
many	TRBV9	TRBJ2-3	.	TGTGCCAGCACCGCGCCGGTCACAGATACGCAGTATTTT	CASTAPVTDTQYF
.	TRBV29-1	TRBJ1-1	TRBD1	TGCAGCGTTGAAGATCTAGGACAGGGTGATTTGCACACTGAAGCTTTCTTT	CSVEDLGQGDLHTEAFF
few	TRBV18	TRBJ1-1	.	TGTGCCAGCTCACCAGTAAGAGGGGAGAACACTGAAGCTTTCTTT	CASSPVRGENTEAFF
few	TRBV20-1	TRBJ2-5	.	TGCAGTGCGAGAGTCCCGGGACGTTTACAAGAGACCCAGTACTTC	CSARVPGRLQETQYF
few	TRBV5-1	TRBJ2-4	.	TGCGCCAGCAGCTTGGAGTTGCGGGTACACCAGTACTTC	CASSLELRVHQYF
.	TRBV12-3/TRBV12-4	TRBJ1-5	.	TGTGCCAGCAGTTTTCATCTGGGCAGCAATCAGCCCCAGCATTTT	CASSFHLGSNQPQHF
.	TRBV7-2	TRBJ2-1	TRBD2	TGTGCCAGCAGCCAACCCGGGGCGGGGGGGACCAATGAGCAGTTCTTC	CASSQPGAGGTNEQFF
.	TRBV20-1	TRBJ2-1	.	TGCAGTGCTACCGCCGGGGGAGAGCAGTTCTTC	CSATAGGEQFF
many	TRBV9	TRBJ2-5	TRBD1	TGTGCCAGCAGCGGATATAAGGGACAGCTAGAGACCCAGTACTTC	CASSGYKGQLETQYF
.	TRBV11-2	TRBJ1-1	TRBD1	TGTGCCAGCAGACTTCGAACCCCTCCCGGGACAGGACGTCTTCAGGCCCCTATGAACACTGAAGCTTTCTTT	CASRLRTPPGTGRLQAPMNTEAFF
.	TRBV20-1	TRBJ1-5	.	TGCAGTGCTAGTAATAGGGGGAATCAGCCCCAGCATTTT	CSASNRGNQPQHF
.	TRBV6-2/TRBV6-3	TRBJ2-7	TRBD2	TGTGCCAGCAGTACGCCGGGACTAGCGGGGAACCCCTACGAGCAGTACTTC	CASSTPGLAGNPYEQYF
.	TRBV2	TRBJ1-1	.	TGTGCCAGCAGGGTGGGACAACCGAACACTGAAGCTTTCTTT	CASRVGQPNTEAFF
few	TRBV28	TRBJ2-3	.	TGTGCCAGCACCAAAGACAAAAGGGGCGTGTGGGGCACAGATACGCAGTATTTT	CASTKDKRGVWGTDTQYF
few	TRBV27	TRBJ2-5	TRBD2	TGTGCCAGCAGTTTAAGGACTAGCGGGGGTCCGCCAACCCAGTACTTC	CASSLRTSGGPPTQYF
.	TRBV6-2/TRBV6-3	TRBJ2-7	.	TGTGCCAGCAGTTACGAGGGATTAAGTGGGTACTTC	CASSYEGLSGYF
.	TRBV7-2	TRBJ1-1	.	TGTGCCAGTAGCTTAGCGCAGACAAAGAACACTGAAGCTTTCTTT	CASSLAQTKNTEAFF
.	TRBV7-3	TRBJ1-4	.	TGTGCCAGCAGCTTAACGAGATATGAAAAACTGTTTTTT	CASSLTRYEKLFF
few	TRBV7-7	TRBJ2-1	.	TGTGCTAGCAGCTTAGTCCGGGGGACGGAACAGTTCTTC	CASSLVRGTEQFF
once	TRBV20-1	TRBJ1-4	TRBD1	TGCAGTGCTGGGGACAGGGAACGTTGGGACGAAAAACTGTTTTTT	CSAGDRERWDEKLFF
few	TRBV6-4	TRBJ1-2	TRBD1	TGTGCCAGCAGTTTCAACGGACAGGATGGCTACACCTTC	CASSFNGQDGYTF
.	TRBV11-2	TRBJ2-7	.	TGTGCCGGCAGCTTAGCAGATCACGGGTACGAGCAGTACTTC	CAGSLADHGYEQYF
.	TRBV6-1	TRBJ1-1	.	TGTGCCAGCAGTGATCCTTGGACACAGGCGAACACTGAAGCTTTCTTT	CASSDPWTQANTEAFF
once	TRBV7-2	TRBJ1-2	TRBD1	TGTGCCAGCAGCCGGGACAGGGGGCAATATGGCTACACCTTC	CASSRDRGQYGYTF
.	TRBV29-1	TRBJ1-1	.	TGCAGCGTTGTCGGGGAGGGGCGAGCTTTCTTT	CSVVGEGRAFF
few	TRBV15	TRBJ2-5	.	TGTGCCACCAGCAGGGGTGATAAGGCCGGTGAGACCCAGTACTTC	CATSRGDKAGETQYF
.	TRBV7-2	TRBJ2-3	.	TGTGCCAGCAGCTCCGTCCCGCCGGGGGCCGCCCGCACAGATACGCAGTATTTT	CASSSVPPGAARTDTQYF
many	TRBV20-1	TRBJ2-1	TRBD2	TGCAGTGCCAGCACCCAACTAGCGGGGGGTTTGGAATCCTACAATGAGCAGTTCTTC	CSASTQLAGGLESYNEQFF